This T cell receptor beta chain was documented in a study of cytomegalovirus exposure and HLA in healthy donors. Amplification used 60 Vbeta primers and 13 Jbeta primers. Only in-frame clones appear in the TCRdb table, and some are missing; sequencing was by immunoSEQ multiplex PCR. The sample contains more than 50,000 clones, over 65% of which appear only once. CDR3 size: 13 residues. Trimming removed 5 bases from V and 1 base from J, with 8 bases in between. Germline CDR1 SGHTA, CDR2 FQGNSA. The sequencing sample was made of PBMCs. The chain uses TRBV7-2 and TRBJ1-1; weak D call: TRBD1 (6 bases). The clonotype originates from a man aged 35-49 years in good health and CMV-seropositive. CDR3 region: CASSLGANTEAFF. The CDR3 nucleotides read TGTGCCAGCAGCCTGGGGGCGAACACTGAAGCTTTCTTT.